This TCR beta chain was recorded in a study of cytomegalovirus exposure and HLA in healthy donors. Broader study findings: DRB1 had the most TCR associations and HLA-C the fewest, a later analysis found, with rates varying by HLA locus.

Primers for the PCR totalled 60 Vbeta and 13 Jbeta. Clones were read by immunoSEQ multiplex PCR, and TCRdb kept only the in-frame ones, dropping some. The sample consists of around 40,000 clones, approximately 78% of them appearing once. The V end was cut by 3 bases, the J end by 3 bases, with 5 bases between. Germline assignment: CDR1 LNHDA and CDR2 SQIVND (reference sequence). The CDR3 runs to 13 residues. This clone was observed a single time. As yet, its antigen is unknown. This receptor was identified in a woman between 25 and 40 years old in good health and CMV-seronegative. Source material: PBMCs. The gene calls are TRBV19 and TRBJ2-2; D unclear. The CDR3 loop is CASSMTYTGELFF. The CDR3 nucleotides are TGTGCCAGTAGTATGACTTACACCGGGGAGCTGTTTTTT.